The present entry profiles one TCR beta chain with its context. Its antigen is undetermined. Germline and junction disagree at one end, which may indicate a read error. The sample originates from a study of cytomegalovirus exposure and HLA in healthy donors. Study background: Researchers previously reported finding 90 million to 120 million unique TCR beta sequences from about 179 million T cells. Genetic ancestry analysis placed 81% of the 300 to 400 donors that were genotyped in the Caucasian-associated cluster. Findings of the study overall: Indistinguishability led to the exclusion of some V segments, TRBV6-2 and TRBV6-3 included.

PCR employed 60 Vbeta and 13 Jbeta primers. Clones were sequenced by immunoSEQ multiplex PCR, and TCRdb holds only the in-frame ones, with some missing. The sample yields 140,000 or so clones, 80% to 90% seen once. This CDR3 is 15 amino acids long. The V gene's germline CDR1 is KGHSH and CDR2 LQKENI. The sequenced sample was PBMCs. This TCR derives from a woman between 40 and 55 years old in good health and CMV-seropositive. V is TRBV18 and J is TRBJ1-6, with D maybe TRBD1 (5 bases). The CDR3 reads CASSPGAGVNSPLHF. The CDR3 region has the DNA TGCGCCAGCTCACCCGGGGCGGGGGTCAATTCACCCCTCCACTTT.